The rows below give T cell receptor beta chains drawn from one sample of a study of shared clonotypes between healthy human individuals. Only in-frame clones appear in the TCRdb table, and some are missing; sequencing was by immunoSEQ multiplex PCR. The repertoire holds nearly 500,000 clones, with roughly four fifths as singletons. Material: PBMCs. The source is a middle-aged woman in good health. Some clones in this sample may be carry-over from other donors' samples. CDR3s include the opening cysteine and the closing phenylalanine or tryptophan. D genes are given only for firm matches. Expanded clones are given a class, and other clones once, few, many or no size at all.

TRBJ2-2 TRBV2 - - TGTGCCAGCAGCGTCGTAGCAGCAACCGGGGAGCTGTTTTTT CASSVVAATGELFF
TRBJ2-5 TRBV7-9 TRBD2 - TGTGCCAGCAGCCCACCGACTAGCGGGAGGGAGACCCAGTACTTC CASSPPTSGRETQYF
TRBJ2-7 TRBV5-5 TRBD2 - TGTGCCAGCAGCTTGGCTGCTAGCGGGAGATACGAGCAGTACTTC CASSLAASGRYEQYF
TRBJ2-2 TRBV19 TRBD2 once TGTGCCAGTAGTATGAGCGGGAGGGCCGCCGGGGAGCTGTTTTTT CASSMSGRAAGELFF
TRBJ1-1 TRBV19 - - TGTGCCAGTAGTATACAGCCCGACCCAGGGATCGCTGAAGCTTTCTTT CASSIQPDPGIAEAFF
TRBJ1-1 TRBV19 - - TGTGCCAGTAGTATTGGCGGAGACCACACTGAAGCTTTCTTT CASSIGGDHTEAFF
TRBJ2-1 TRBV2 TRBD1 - TGTGCCAGCAGACCTGGACAGGGGAGGTGGAATGAGCAGTTCTTC CASRPGQGRWNEQFF
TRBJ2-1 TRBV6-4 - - TGTGCCAGCAGTGACTCGAGTCGGGGCAAGTACAATGAGCAGTTCTTC CASSDSSRGKYNEQFF
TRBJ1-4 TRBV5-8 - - TGTGCCAGCAGCGCAAATTGGTATGAGGATGAAAAACTGTTTTTT CASSANWYEDEKLFF
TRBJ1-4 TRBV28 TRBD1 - TGTGCCAGCAGTCCGGGACAGGGGTTAGGTGAAAAACTGTTTTTT CASSPGQGLGEKLFF
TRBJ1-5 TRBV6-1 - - TGTGCCAGCACCCCTCGGGGGCAGGGAGGTCAGCCCCAGCATTTT CASTPRGQGGQPQHF
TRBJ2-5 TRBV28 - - TGTGCCAGCAGGGCACAGAGGGATCGTGGAGTGTACCAGTACTTC CASRAQRDRGVYQYF
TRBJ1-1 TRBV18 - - TGTGCCAGCTCACCGCCCCGGACGAACACTGAAGCTTTCTTT CASSPPRTNTEAFF
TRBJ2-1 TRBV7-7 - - TGTGCCAGCAGTCCCAGGGTAGCTGGGTCCTACAATGAGCAGTTCTTC CASSPRVAGSYNEQFF
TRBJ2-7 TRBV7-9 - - TGTGCCAGCAGCCCGGGACTCGCGGCTGGGGAGCAGTACTTC CASSPGLAAGEQYF
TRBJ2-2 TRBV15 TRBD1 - TGTGCCACCAGCACCAGACAGGGACCCACCGGGGAGCTGTTTTTT CATSTRQGPTGELFF
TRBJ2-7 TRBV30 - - TGTGCCTGGAGTCCCTCGACTAGAAGGGAGCAGTACTTC CAWSPSTRREQYF